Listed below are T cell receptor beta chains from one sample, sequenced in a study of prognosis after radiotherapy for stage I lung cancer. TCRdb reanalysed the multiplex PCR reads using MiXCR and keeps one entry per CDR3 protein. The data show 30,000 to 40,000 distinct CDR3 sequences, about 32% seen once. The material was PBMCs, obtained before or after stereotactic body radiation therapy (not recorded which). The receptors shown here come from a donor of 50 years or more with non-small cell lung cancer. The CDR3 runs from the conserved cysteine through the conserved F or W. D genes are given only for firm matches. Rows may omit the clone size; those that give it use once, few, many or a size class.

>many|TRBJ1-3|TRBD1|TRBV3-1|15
CASSPTGNSGNTIYF
TGTGCCAGCAGCCCGACAGGGAACTCTGGAAACACCATATATTTT
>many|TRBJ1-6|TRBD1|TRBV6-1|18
CASRHRDRALGGNSPLHF
TGTGCCAGCAGGCACCGGGACAGGGCCCTTGGGGGGAATTCACCCCTCCACTTT
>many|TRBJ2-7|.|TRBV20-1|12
CSPGRRPYEQYF
TGCAGCCCGGGACGTCGCCCCTACGAGCAGTACTTC
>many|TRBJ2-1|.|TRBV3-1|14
CASSHQTIYNEQFF
TGTGCCAGCAGCCACCAGACAATCTACAATGAGCAGTTCTTC
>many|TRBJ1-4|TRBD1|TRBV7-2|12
CASGTGNEKLFF
TGTGCCTCCGGGACAGGGAATGAAAAACTGTTTTTT
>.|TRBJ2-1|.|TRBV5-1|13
CASGLDAYNEQFF
TGCGCCAGCGGCTTGGACGCCTACAATGAGCAGTTCTTC
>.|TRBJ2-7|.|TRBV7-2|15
CASSLAGGGSYEQYF
TGTGCCAGCAGCTTAGCAGGTGGAGGCTCCTACGAGCAGTACTTC
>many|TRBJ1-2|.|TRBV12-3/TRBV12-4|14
CASTLGEGSHGYTF
TGTGCCAGCACCCTAGGGGAAGGCTCCCATGGCTACACCTTC
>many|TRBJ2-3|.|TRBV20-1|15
CSAQRADHATDTQYF
TGCAGTGCTCAACGGGCGGACCATGCCACAGATACGCAGTATTTT
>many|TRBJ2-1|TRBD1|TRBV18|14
CASSSGTGGSEQFF
TGTGCCAGCTCATCTGGGACAGGGGGTAGTGAGCAGTTCTTC
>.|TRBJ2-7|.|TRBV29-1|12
CSAAGQTYEQYF
TGCAGCGCCGCCGGACAGACCTACGAGCAGTACTTC
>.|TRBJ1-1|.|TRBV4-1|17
CASSQDHYSPVGTEAFF
TGCGCCAGCAGCCAAGATCATTACTCCCCCGTGGGCACTGAAGCTTTCTTT
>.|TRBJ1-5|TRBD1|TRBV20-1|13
CSAGWGQGRPQHF
TGCAGTGCTGGGTGGGGACAGGGTCGGCCCCAGCATTTT
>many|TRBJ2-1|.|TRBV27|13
CASSLGTNNEQFF
TGTGCCAGCAGTTTAGGGACCAACAATGAGCAGTTCTTC
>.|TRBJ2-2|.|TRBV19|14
CASSPGQNTGELFF
TGTGCCAGTAGTCCGGGACAGAACACCGGGGAGCTGTTTTTT
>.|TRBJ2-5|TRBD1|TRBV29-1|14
CSVEGQWNRETQYF
TGCAGCGTTGAGGGACAGTGGAATCGAGAGACCCAGTACTTC
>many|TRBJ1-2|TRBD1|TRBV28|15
CASSSFDRVNYGYTF
TGTGCCAGCAGTTCTTTCGACAGGGTTAACTATGGCTACACCTTC
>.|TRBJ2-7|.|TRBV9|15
CASSVSAEFPYEQYF
TGTGCCAGCAGCGTGTCAGCTGAATTTCCCTACGAGCAGTACTTC
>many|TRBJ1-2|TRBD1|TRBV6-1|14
CASRETGVGYGYTF
TGTGCCAGCAGAGAAACAGGGGTCGGGTATGGCTACACCTTC
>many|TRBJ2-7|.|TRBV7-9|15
CASSPISTGDYEQYF
TGTGCCAGCAGCCCCATTTCAACGGGGGACTACGAGCAGTACTTC
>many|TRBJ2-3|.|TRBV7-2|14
CASSLGGAGDTQYF
TGTGCCAGCAGCTTAGGAGGGGCGGGGGATACGCAGTATTTT
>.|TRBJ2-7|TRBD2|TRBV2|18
CASSAPTGTSGSSYEQYF
TGTGCCAGCAGCGCACCAACCGGGACTAGCGGGAGCTCCTACGAGCAGTACTTC
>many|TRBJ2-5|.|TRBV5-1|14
CASSLLQAGETQYF
TGCGCCAGCAGCTTGTTACAAGCAGGGGAGACCCAGTACTTC
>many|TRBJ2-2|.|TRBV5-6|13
CASLQGGVGELFF
TGTGCCAGCCTCCAGGGCGGGGTTGGGGAGCTGTTTTTT
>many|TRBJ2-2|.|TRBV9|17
CASSRGGSGGGTGELFF
TGTGCCAGCAGCCGGGGGGGGTCAGGGGGCGGCACCGGGGAGCTGTTTTTT
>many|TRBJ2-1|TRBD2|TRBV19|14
CASSITSGGNEQFF
TGTGCCAGTAGTATTACTAGCGGGGGCAATGAGCAGTTCTTC
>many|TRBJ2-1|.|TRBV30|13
CAWSGYSYNEQFF
TGTGCCTGGAGTGGATACTCCTACAATGAGCAGTTCTTC
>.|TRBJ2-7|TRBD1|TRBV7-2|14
CAGSLGTGPYEQYF
TGTGCCGGCAGCCTCGGGACAGGTCCCTACGAGCAGTACTTC
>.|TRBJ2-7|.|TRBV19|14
CASNSGKGDHEQYF
TGTGCCAGTAACTCGGGAAAGGGGGACCACGAGCAGTACTTC
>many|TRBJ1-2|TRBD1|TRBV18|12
CATPDRGHGYTF
TGTGCCACGCCTGACAGGGGGCATGGCTACACCTTC
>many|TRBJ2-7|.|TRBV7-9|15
CASSSPPDGLYEQYF
TGTGCCAGCAGCTCACCCCCGGACGGACTCTACGAGCAGTACTTC
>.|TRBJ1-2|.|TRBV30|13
CACSPPKLLGYTF
TGTGCCTGTAGTCCCCCGAAGCTTCTTGGCTACACCTTC
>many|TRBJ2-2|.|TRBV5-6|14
CASSRQTNTGELFF
TGTGCCAGCAGCCGACAGACGAACACCGGGGAGCTGTTTTTT
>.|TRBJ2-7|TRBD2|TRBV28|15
CASSLGGVSAYEQYF
TGTGCCAGCAGTTTAGGGGGGGTTTCAGCCTACGAGCAGTACTTC
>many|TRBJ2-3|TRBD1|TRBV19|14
CASSILQGADTQYF
TGTGCCAGTAGTATACTACAGGGGGCAGATACGCAGTATTTT
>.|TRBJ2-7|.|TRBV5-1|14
CASSSYCLSYDQYF
TGCGCCAGCAGCTCTTATTGCCTCTCCTACGATCAGTACTTC
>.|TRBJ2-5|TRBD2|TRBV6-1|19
CASSPQPTSGGETAETQYF
TGTGCCAGCAGTCCGCAACCGACTAGCGGGGGGGAGACGGCGGAGACCCAGTACTTC